One sample yielded the 8 T cell receptor beta chains listed below, sequenced in a study of blood T cell repertoires in COVID-19. Measured with immunoSEQ multiplex PCR; TCRdb has only the in-frame clones, and not every one. The data contain about 98,000 clones, about 91% of them singletons. Sequencing was performed on peripheral blood. These receptors were taken from a man aged 18 to 29 with acute or convalescent COVID-19.

The rearrangement uses TRBV9 and TRBJ1-2; possibly TRBD1 for D (6 bases). CDR1 is SGDLS and CDR2 is YYNGEE in the germline V gene. The V gene lost 0 bases and the J gene lost 4 bases, with 22 bases spanning the gap. The CDR3 sequence is 18 residues long. As DNA, the CDR3 is TGTGCCAGCAGCGTAGCATCGGAGGGGGGGGTAGTAGGCTATGGCTACACCTTC. It translates to CASSVASEGGVVGYGYTF.

The gene calls are TRBV5-1 and TRBJ1-2, with D possibly being TRBD1 (5 bases). V shed 4 bases and J shed 3 bases, with 19 bases lying between them. Germline CDR1 and CDR2: SGHRS and YFSETQ. This CDR3 has 16 amino acids. DNA for the CDR3: TGCGCCAGCAGCGTCGACCTCGGGGGGGTGGACTATGGCTACACCTTC. Residues: CASSVDLGGVDYGYTF.

The rearrangement links TRBV30 to TRBJ1-3; D may be TRBD1 (6 bases). Looked up from germline, CDR1 is GTSNPN and CDR2 is SVGIG (reference sequence). This CDR3 has 16 amino acids. Deletions cut 5 bases from V and 0 bases from J, with 17 bases between. The CDR3 region is CAWAGDSTLSGNTIYF. The CDR3 DNA reads as TGTGCCTGGGCAGGGGATAGTACTCTCTCTGGAAACACCATATATTTT.

This clone has only one observation. The J gene is TRBJ2-3, the V gene TRBV5-1; the match to TRBD1 covers 8 bases. The CDR3 consists of 15 residues. CDR1 is SGHRS, CDR2 YFSETQ, per germline. Losses at the gene ends were 1 base for V and 4 bases for J; bases not matched to a gene: 5. CDR3 bases: TGCGCCAGCAGCTTGCAGGGGGCGCGCGCAGATACGCAGTATTTT. It is translated as CASSLQGARADTQYF.

The count of this clone is one. CDR3 nucleotides: TGTGCCAGCAGTGAAGAGGGCAGGGTTAACACTGAAGCTTTCTTT. As protein: CASSEEGRVNTEAFF. The chain couples TRBV6-1 to TRBJ1-1; D possibly corresponds to TRBD1 (5 bases). This CDR3 has 15 residues. Trimming took 1 base from V and 2 from J, leaving 11 bases between them. Germline V lookup: CDR1 MNHNS, CDR2 SASEGT.

This chain links TRBV30 with TRBJ1-3, with 7 bases matching TRBD1. The germline gives CDR1 GTSNPN, CDR2 SVGIG (reference sequence). Unmatched junction bases numbered 6, after V lost 2 bases and J lost 2 bases. The CDR3 loop spans 15 amino acids. The CDR3 region is CAWSKDREAGNTIYF. CDR3 nucleotide sequence: TGTGCCTGGAGTAAAGACAGGGAGGCTGGAAACACCATATATTTT.

The chain has TRBV19 and TRBJ2-2; weak D call: TRBD2 (6 bases). The CDR3 is 15 amino acids. V lost 4 bases and J lost 0, with 9 bases in between. Germline lookup yields CDR1 LNHDA and CDR2 SQIVND (reference sequence). CDR3 sequence: CASSRTNTNTGELFF. The DNA of the CDR3 is TGTGCCAGTAGTAGGACTAATACGAACACCGGGGAGCTGTTTTTT.

CDR3 sequence reads: CASSLGPFPDQPQHF. Here the CDR3 DNA reads TGTGCCAGCAGTTTAGGGCCCTTTCCCGATCAGCCCCAGCATTTT. This sequence joins TRBV27 and TRBJ1-5; unclear D gene. The ends were cut back, 2 bases at V and 5 bases at J, with 13 bases in the middle. The CDR3 totals 15 residues. Germline assignment: CDR1 MNHEY and CDR2 SMNVEV (reference sequence).